This is a list of T cell receptor beta chains from one sample in a study of OX40 agonist ivuxolimab in advanced cancers. Generated by immunoSEQ multiplex PCR, the TCRdb table keeps only in-frame clones and is missing some. The data hold 60,000 or so clones, with approximately 86% observed a single time. Specimen: CD4+ or CD8+ T cells sorted from blood, collected in a trial of the OX40 agonist ivuxolimab. The receptors stem from an adult with an advanced solid tumor such as melanoma, head and neck, liver or kidney cancer. CDR3s leave out the opening cysteine and the closing phenylalanine or tryptophan.

v_gene	j_gene	CDR3aa
TRBV19	TRBJ2-7	ASSMEATYEQY
TRBV28	TRBJ1-2	ASSLPLRYGYT
TRBV4-1	TRBJ1-2	ASSQEARWRANYGYT
TRBV27	TRBJ1-1	ASSSFVLGGHKRTEAF
TRBV28	TRBJ1-2	ASTRRLRGGYT
TRBV30	TRBJ2-2	AWSAGQGTGELF
TRBV6-1	TRBJ2-2	ASSGRGPGELF
TRBV6-1	TRBJ2-1	ASSERSGINEQF
TRBV4-2	TRBJ1-2	ASSQVVSSVGYT
TRBV19	TRBJ1-1	ASSTSGKAANTEAF
TRBV30	TRBJ1-1	ASSKTLTNTEAF
TRBV28	TRBJ1-1	ASSLGLTKTNSPGTEAF
TRBV28	TRBJ2-2	ASSLFGQGGPGELF
TRBV11-2	TRBJ2-7	ASSPDRPYEQY
TRBV7-8	TRBJ2-7	ASSTPWPAGYEQY
TRBV28	TRBJ2-1	ASSVEGLADEQF
TRBV7-9	TRBJ2-6	ASSLEEGFSGANVLT
TRBV11-2	TRBJ2-7	ASRSNTGPLGYEQY
TRBV4-1	TRBJ2-5	ASSQTIELGPETQY
TRBV7-9	TRBJ2-7	ASSFHTTGEQY
TRBV15	TRBJ2-5	ATATGYQETQY
TRBV7-9	TRBJ2-7	ASSSRDSTTYEQY
TRBV18	TRBJ2-6	ASSPRSSGANVLT
TRBV7-9	TRBJ1-3	ASSPTGPGNTIY
TRBV10-2	TRBJ2-3	ASSQTDTQY
TRBV7-9	TRBJ2-3	ASSLVGSDTDTQY
TRBV6-5	TRBJ1-1	ASSSGQGRAF
TRBV9	TRBJ2-3	ASSERGGTTDTQY
TRBV30	TRBJ2-7	AWSVRSGVEQY